This T cell receptor beta chain emerged from a study of shared clonotypes between healthy human individuals. Sequencing used immunoSEQ multiplex PCR; TCRdb keeps in-frame clones, though not all of them. The sample lists 2,100,000 or so clones, almost 96% occurring once. This CDR3 comprises 15 residues. The germline V gene encodes CDR1 SSHAT and CDR2 FNYEAQ (reference sequence). Overall study results and limits: Naive subsets usually exceeded memory subsets in estimated richness.

As regards this clone: Its matching antigen is unknown. Sequence at one end of the junction differs from germline and may be a read error.

The source is a man between 18 and 29 years old in good health. The chain has TRBV7-7 and TRBJ2-7; a possible D gene is TRBD1 (6 bases). Specimen: naive CD4+ T cells sorted from blood. Subset here: CD45RA+ positively selected. The CDR3 here is CASSLGSGQGNEQYF. CDR3 DNA sequence: TGTGCTAGCAGCTTAGGTTCCGGCCAGGGGAACGAGCAGTACTTC.